The 22 T cell receptor beta chains presented below share a single source sample, sequenced in a study of control samples from healthy donors and cancer patients. Measured with immunoSEQ multiplex PCR; TCRdb has only the in-frame clones, and not every one. The data contain some 170,000 clones, around 94% of them singletons. Source material: PBMCs. These receptors were obtained from a man in his sixties with colorectal cancer.

This clone was seen a single time. The chain employs TRBV11-2 and TRBJ2-7; no clear D gene. The ends were cut back, 5 bases at V and 3 bases at J, with 14 bases in the middle. CDR1 is SGHAT and CDR2 is FQNNGV in the germline V gene. The CDR3 runs 14 residues. DNA for the CDR3: TGTGCCAGCAGCGTCGGACGTGCTTTCTACGAGCAGTACTTC. Its translation: CASSVGRAFYEQYF.

This chain links TRBV3-1 (or the pseudogene TRBV3-2) with TRBJ1-6, with D hard to call. Trimming took off 0 bases at V and 0 bases at J, with 9 bases between the two ends. The CDR3 consists of 17 residues. Germline V gives CDR1 LGHDT, CDR2 YNNKEL (reference sequence). CDR3 sequence (DNA): TGTGCCAGCAGCCAAGATACCGGCTACTCCTATAATTCACCCCTCCACTTT. It translates to CASSQDTGYSYNSPLHF.

This sequence joins TRBV3-1 (or the pseudogene TRBV3-2) and TRBJ1-6, with D maybe TRBD1 (5 bases). The CDR3 covers 13 residues. The V and J ends lost 2 bases and 10 bases respectively, with 9 bases between them. Germline V gene lookup returns CDR1 LGHDT and CDR2 YNNKEL (reference sequence). CDR3: CASSQQRGSPLHF. The CDR3 nucleotides are TGTGCCAGCAGCCAACAAAGGGGCTCACCCCTCCACTTT.

The rearrangement uses TRBV5-4 and TRBJ1-5; a possible D gene is TRBD1 (5 bases). CDR1 SGHNT and CDR2 YYREEE come from the germline V gene (reference sequence). The V end lost 3 bases, the J end lost 0 bases, and 10 bases lay between the germline ends. This CDR3 has 15 amino acids. This chain's CDR3 is CASSSQGDSNQPQHF. CDR3 coding DNA: TGTGCCAGCAGCTCCCAAGGGGATAGCAATCAGCCCCAGCATTTT.

The J gene is TRBJ1-2, the V gene TRBV5-1; the match to TRBD1 covers 12 bases. After removal of 5 bases from V and 2 bases from J, the junction contained 7 bases not matched to a gene. The CDR3 is 16 residues long. Germline CDR1 reads SGHRS; CDR2 reads YFSETQ. DNA of the CDR3: TGCGCCAGCAGTTCCGGGACAGGGGGCGCGAACTATGGCTACACCTTC. Protein product: CASSSGTGGANYGYTF. The full variable domain, rest sourced from reference TRBV5-1 and TRBJ1-2, is KAGVTQTPRYLIKTRGQQVTLSCSPISGHRSVSWYQQTPGQGLQFLFEYFSETQRNKGNFPGRFSGRQFSNSRSEMNVSTLELGDSALYLCASSSGTGGANYGYTFGSGTRLTVV.

This rearrangement joins TRBV11-3 to TRBJ1-2, with 11 bases aligning to TRBD1. The V gene end was trimmed by 4 bases and the J gene end by 2 bases; junction bases not matched to a gene: 9. CDR1 is SGHNT, CDR2 YENEEA, per germline. CDR3 size: 17 residues. CDR3 region: CASSSPGQGAPNYGYTF. The DNA of the CDR3 is TGTGCCAGCAGCTCGCCTGGACAGGGGGCGCCGAACTATGGCTACACCTTC. Variable domain in full (rest from reference TRBV11-3 and TRBJ1-2): EAGVVQSPRYKIIEKKQPVAFWCNPISGHNTLYWYLQNLGQGPELLIRYENEEAVDDSQLPKDRFSAERLKGVDSTLKIQPAELGDSAVYLCASSSPGQGAPNYGYTFGSGTRLTVV.

The chain recombines TRBV19 with TRBJ1-3, with unresolved D. V dropped 3 bases and J dropped 0 bases, with 6 bases sitting between them. Germline V gene data show CDR1 as LNHDA and CDR2 as SQIVND (reference sequence). The CDR3 spans 14 residues. This CDR3 reads CASSIVSSGNTIYF. In nucleotides, the CDR3 is TGTGCCAGTAGTATTGTGAGCTCTGGAAACACCATATATTTT.

This chain uses TRBV19 with TRBJ2-5, with a tentative D call TRBD1 (5 bases). In germline, CDR1 is LNHDA, CDR2 SQIVND (reference sequence). The CDR3 sequence is 14 residues long. Trimming shortened V by 3 bases and J by 1 base, and 9 bases separated the two germline ends. CDR3 sequence reads: CASSIRTGQETQYF. The CDR3 region has the DNA TGTGCCAGTAGTATTCGAACAGGCCAAGAGACCCAGTACTTC.

The table lists this clone with a count of one. V and J are TRBV3-1 (or the pseudogene TRBV3-2) and TRBJ1-6; tentatively, D is TRBD1 (5 bases). V was clipped by 0 bases and J by 0 bases, with 12 bases between them. The length of the CDR3 is 18 residues. Germline values: CDR1 LGHDT, CDR2 YNNKEL (reference sequence). The CDR3 is CASSQDLGASSYNSPLHF. CDR3 DNA sequence: TGTGCCAGCAGCCAAGATTTAGGGGCTAGCTCCTATAATTCACCCCTCCACTTT.

The chain uses TRBV2 and TRBJ2-3, with D uncertain. The germline V and J ends were trimmed by 8 bases and 1 base, with 4 bases remaining between them. CDR3 size: 11 residues. CDR1 is SNHLY, CDR2 FYNNEI, per germline. The CDR3: CASGRTDTQYF. The CDR3 DNA sequence: TGTGCCAGCGGGCGCACAGATACGCAGTATTTT.

The V and J genes are TRBV11-2 and TRBJ1-4; D gene ambiguous. The germline V and J ends were trimmed by 1 base and 8 bases, with 8 bases remaining between them. CDR3 size: 13 residues. Germline V gene sequence: CDR1 SGHAT, CDR2 FQNNGV. The CDR3 DNA is TGTGCCAGCAGCTTAGGAGCCAGAGAAAAACTGTTTTTT. Protein sequence: CASSLGAREKLFF.

The chain employs TRBV12-2 and TRBJ1-3. TRBV12-2 is a recognized pseudogene. CDR3 size: 13 residues. The CDR3 spells CASRLATVGTIYF. CDR3 nucleotides: TGTGCAAGTCGCTTAGCAACCGTGGGGACCATATATTTT.

The chain employs TRBV5-1 and TRBJ2-3; no firm D call. V was clipped by 4 bases and J by 6 bases, with 12 bases between them. This CDR3 contains 13 residues. Per germline, CDR1 SGHRS and CDR2 YFSETQ. CDR3 DNA: TGCGCCAGCAGCCTTCGAGTGGCGGATACGCAGTATTTT. This translates into CASSLRVADTQYF.

The rearrangement uses TRBV5-4 and TRBJ1-6; D not certain. Germline CDR1 is SGHNT and CDR2 is YYREEE (reference sequence). The ends were cut back, 2 bases at V and 6 bases at J, with 9 bases in the middle. This CDR3 contains 14 residues. The CDR3 protein is CASSFRQTNSPLHF. The CDR3 DNA follows: TGTGCCAGCAGCTTCAGGCAGACTAATTCACCCCTCCACTTT.

This sequence joins TRBV9 and TRBJ1-4; 7 positions agree with TRBD1. V was pared by 3 bases and J by 7 bases, with 6 bases of the junction left unmatched. Germline V lookup: CDR1 SGDLS, CDR2 YYNGEE. The CDR3 covers 14 residues. The DNA of the CDR3 is TGTGCCAGCAGCGAGGGACAGACGGGTGAAAAACTGTTTTTT. Translation: CASSEGQTGEKLFF.

J is TRBJ1-1 and V is TRBV6-4, with D hard to call. The CDR3 totals 14 residues. From germline, CDR1 is MRHNA and CDR2 SNTAGT. V was trimmed by 6 bases and J by 5 bases, leaving 16 bases between them. The CDR3 protein is CASSHREGRTEAFF. In DNA form, the CDR3 reads TGTGCCAGCAGCCACCGCGAGGGTCGGACTGAAGCTTTCTTT.

The rearrangement links TRBV18 to TRBJ1-1; D remains unclear. Trimming removed 1 base at V and 1 base at J, with 10 bases between. CDR1 KGHSH and CDR2 LQKENI come from the germline V gene. The CDR3 length is 15 residues. This CDR3 is CASSPRSDGNTEAFF. CDR3 DNA sequence: TGTGCCAGCTCACCACGTAGCGACGGGAACACTGAAGCTTTCTTT.

V gene TRBV3-1 (or the pseudogene TRBV3-2) combines with J gene TRBJ2-4, with D perhaps TRBD1 (5 bases). CDR3 length equals 13 residues. Germline V gene sequence: CDR1 LGHDT, CDR2 YNNKEL (reference sequence). V lost 1 base and J lost 12, with 13 bases in between. CDR3: CASSQGDGADQYF. CDR3 in DNA: TGTGCCAGCAGCCAAGGGGATGGGGCTGATCAGTACTTC.

The chain carries TRBV7-9 and TRBJ1-1, with TRBD1 matching over 7 bases. Germline CDR1 and CDR2: SEHNR and FQNEAQ (reference sequence). The CDR3 sequence is 11 residues long. Trimming at V came to 11 bases and at J to 8 bases, leaving 8 bases not matched to a gene. The CDR3 DNA is TGTGCCGGGCAGGGGGAGTCGGAAGCTTTCTTT. Its protein product is CAGQGESEAFF.

This rearrangement joins TRBV4-2 to TRBJ2-1; 12 bases agree with TRBD2. Losses at the gene ends were 0 bases for V and 6 bases for J; bases not matched to a gene: 6. Germline CDR1 and CDR2: LGHNA and YNFKEQ. This CDR3 spans 17 amino acids. The DNA of the CDR3 is TGTGCCAGCAGCCAAGATTCGGCTAGCGGGGGGGTCAATGAGCAGTTCTTC. Residues: CASSQDSASGGVNEQFF.

On this clone itself: The same CDR3 can be traced to other DNA sequences in this sample. The chain has TRBV5-6 and TRBJ1-6, with D possibly TRBD1 on 5 matching bases. The CDR3 length is 14 residues. V was pared by 0 bases and J by 8 bases, with 9 bases between. Germline V CDR1 and CDR2: SGHDT, YYEEEE. The CDR3 loop reads CASSLGQGDSPLHF. For the CDR3, the DNA is TGTGCCAGCAGCTTGGGGCAGGGAGATTCACCCCTCCACTTT. Drawing the rest from reference TRBV5-6 and TRBJ1-6, the complete variable domain is DAGVTQSPTHLIKTRGQQVTLRCSPKSGHDTVSWYQQALGQGPQFIFQYYEEEERQRGNFPDRFSGHQFPNYSSELNVNALLLGDSALYLCASSLGQGDSPLHFGNGTRLTVT.

This clone was observed once. The V and J genes are TRBV3-1 (or the pseudogene TRBV3-2) and TRBJ1-1; no firm D call. CDR3 length: 14 amino acids. Trimming cost V 1 base and J 1 base, with 7 bases left between them. Germline V CDR1 and CDR2: LGHDT, YNNKEL (reference sequence). Here the CDR3 DNA reads TGTGCCAGCAGCCAAGGAAACGGGAACACTGAAGCTTTCTTT. Residues: CASSQGNGNTEAFF.